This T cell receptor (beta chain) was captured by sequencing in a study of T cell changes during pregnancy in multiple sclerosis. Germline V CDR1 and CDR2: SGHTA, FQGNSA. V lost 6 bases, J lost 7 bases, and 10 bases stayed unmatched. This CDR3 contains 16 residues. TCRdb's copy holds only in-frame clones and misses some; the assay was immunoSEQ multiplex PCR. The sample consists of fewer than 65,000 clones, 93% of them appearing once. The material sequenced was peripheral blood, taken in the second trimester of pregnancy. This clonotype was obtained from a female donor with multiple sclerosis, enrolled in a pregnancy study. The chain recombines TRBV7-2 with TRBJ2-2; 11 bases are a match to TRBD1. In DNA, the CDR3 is TGTGCCAGCAGATCCGGGACAGGGGGTATCGGCGGGGAGCTGTTTTTT. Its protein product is CASRSGTGGIGGELFF.